Listed here are 11 T cell receptor beta chains from one sample, sequenced in a study of PD-1 blockade in classical Hodgkin lymphoma. Each patient experienced a relapse that followed autologous stem cell transplantation, and brentuximab vedotin exposure varied. The assay was immunoSEQ multiplex PCR, and TCRdb's table has in-frame clones only and misses some. The sample holds 20,000 to 25,000 clones, about four fifths seen once. The specimen comprised peripheral blood mononuclear cells (PBMCs), sampled before the second cycle of nivolumab. The receptors stem from a human donor with classical Hodgkin lymphoma.

The V and J genes are TRBV4-2 and TRBJ1-3, with D tentatively TRBD1 (5 bases). Germline V gives CDR1 LGHNA, CDR2 YNFKEQ. This CDR3 comprises 15 residues. Trimming took off 3 bases at V and 0 bases at J, with 9 bases between the two ends. In nucleotides, the CDR3 is TGTGCCAGCAGCCAGGATGACAGCTCTGGAAACACCATATATTTT. Protein sequence: CASSQDDSSGNTIYF.

The J gene is TRBJ1-6, the V gene TRBV21-1. TRBV21-1 is annotated as a pseudogene. This CDR3 has 18 residues. The chain's CDR3 is CASSKKTTATSYNSPLHF. Written as DNA, the CDR3 is TGTGCCAGCAGCAAAAAGACGACGGCTACCTCCTATAATTCACCCCTCCACTTT.

V usage is TRBV4-3 and J usage is TRBJ2-2; 13 bases are a match to TRBD2. J lost 7 bases, V lost 3 bases, and 8 bases had no gene match. The CDR3 covers 17 residues. Looked up from germline, CDR1 is LGHNA and CDR2 is YSLEER. The CDR3 spells CASSQQLAGGPNGELFF. CDR3 bases: TGCGCCAGCAGCCAGCAACTAGCGGGAGGGCCTAACGGGGAGCTGTTTTTT.

The chain links TRBV19 to TRBJ2-6, with D perhaps being TRBD1 or TRBD2 (5 bases each). V dropped 5 bases and J dropped 1 base, with 12 bases sitting between them. Germline assignment: CDR1 LNHDA and CDR2 SQIVND (reference sequence). The CDR3 runs to 16 residues. DNA for the CDR3: TGTGCCAGTAGTCCGGGACCCTCGTCTGGGGCCAACGTCCTGACTTTC. Translating gives CASSPGPSSGANVLTF.

In this sample, this clone turned up a few times. V and J are TRBV19 and TRBJ2-5; D is perhaps TRBD2 (6 bases). The germline V gene has CDR1 LNHDA and CDR2 SQIVND (reference sequence). This CDR3 region has 11 residues. The V and J ends lost 4 bases and 14 bases respectively, with 14 bases between them. The CDR3 coding sequence is TGTGCCAGTAGTAGGGCCGGGACTTCTTACTTC. This encodes CASSRAGTSYF.

The V gene is TRBV5-4, the J gene TRBJ1-5; TRBD1 is a possible D gene (6 bases). Germline V CDR1 and CDR2: SGHNT, YYREEE (reference sequence). The CDR3 consists of 13 residues. V gave up 4 bases and J gave up 5 bases, with 10 bases separating them. CDR3 loop: CASSQDSDQPQHF. CDR3 bases: TGTGCCAGCAGCCAGGACAGCGATCAGCCCCAGCATTTT.

The chain has TRBV5-4 and TRBJ2-1; no clear D. This CDR3 spans 11 amino acids. V shed 3 bases and J shed 5 bases, with 3 bases lying between them. From germline, CDR1 is SGHNT and CDR2 YYREEE (reference sequence). The CDR3 loop is CASSSDNEQFF. In nucleotides, the CDR3 is TGTGCCAGCAGCTCGGACAATGAGCAGTTCTTC. The entire variable domain, with the rest obtained from reference TRBV5-4 and TRBJ2-1, is as follows: ETGVTQSPTHLIKTRGQQVTLRCSSQSGHNTVSWYQQALGQGPQFIFQYYREEENGRGNFPPRFSGLQFPNYSSELNVNALELDDSALYLCASSSDNEQFFGPGTRLTVL.

The V call is TRBV5-1, the J call TRBJ2-1; D assignment may be TRBD1 or TRBD2 (5 bases each). The germline V gene encodes CDR1 SGHRS and CDR2 YFSETQ. The V and J ends lost 1 base and 8 bases respectively, with 10 bases between them. The CDR3 consists of 13 residues. The CDR3 loop is CASSLRMGDEQFF. For the CDR3, the DNA is TGCGCCAGCAGCTTGAGGATGGGGGATGAGCAGTTCTTC.

This chain connects TRBV5-4 to TRBJ2-1; 13 bases are shared with TRBD2. Germline V gene data show CDR1 as SGHNT and CDR2 as YYREEE (reference sequence). There are 16 residues in the CDR3. J was trimmed by 9 bases and V by 4 bases; bases with no gene match: 10. The CDR3 nucleotides read TGTGCCAGCAGCCCAACTAGCGGGGGGGCCGGGGGTGAGCAGTTCTTC. The encoded protein is CASSPTSGGAGGEQFF.

J is TRBJ1-1 and V is TRBV5-1, with D unclear. The ends were cut back, 4 bases at V and 4 bases at J, with 17 bases in the middle. The CDR3 loop spans 15 amino acids. The V gene's germline CDR1 is SGHRS and CDR2 YFSETQ. Here the CDR3 reads CASSEQPGSGTEAFF. In DNA form, the CDR3 reads TGCGCCAGCAGCGAACAACCGGGTAGCGGCACTGAAGCTTTCTTT.

The CDR3 DNA is TGTGCCAGCAGCTTATACCCTCTACTAAGCGGTATCACAGATACGCAGTATTTT. Protein: CASSLYPLLSGITDTQYF. V and J are TRBV7-9 and TRBJ2-3; D might be TRBD2 (5 bases). The V and J ends lost 2 bases and 2 bases respectively, with 20 bases between them. There are 18 residues in the CDR3. Germline V gives CDR1 SEHNR, CDR2 FQNEAQ (reference sequence). The full variable domain, its missing parts supplied by reference TRBV7-9 and TRBJ2-3, is DTGVSQNPRHKITKRGQNVTFRCDPISEHNRLYWYRQTLGQGPEFLTYFQNEAQLEKSRLLSDRFSAERPKGSFSTLEIQRTEQGDSAMYLCASSLYPLLSGITDTQYFGPGTRLTVL.